Below, 24 T cell receptor beta chains from the same sample are listed, as sequenced in a study of beta chain features in type 1 diabetes. Since all of the isolated RNA was reverse transcribed, expressed TCRB transcripts were what got sequenced. Assay used: immunoSEQ multiplex PCR; TCRdb lists only in-frame clones, some missing. The data contain under 550,000 clones, about 10% of them seen just once; the ten biggest clones take up around 0.05%. Sequencing was carried out using naive CD4+ T cells from blood. Every receptor here comes from a woman aged 18-35 years in good health.

This clone showed up just a few times. The chain carries TRBV2 and TRBJ1-1; D is ambiguous. The V and J ends lost 7 bases and 2 bases respectively, with 11 bases between them. Germline CDR1 reads SNHLY; CDR2 reads FYNNEI. The CDR3 is 13 amino acids. The CDR3 loop is CASNIDGNTEAFF. CDR3 DNA: TGTGCCAGCAATATAGACGGCAACACTGAAGCTTTCTTT. The full variable domain, with the rest looked up from reference TRBV2 and TRBJ1-1, is EPEVTQTPSHQVTQMGQEVILRCVPISNHLYFYWYRQILGQKVEFLVSFYNNEISEKSEIFDDQFSVERPDGSNFTLKIRSTKLEDSAMYFCASNIDGNTEAFFGQGTRLTVV.

This chain uses TRBV7-8 with TRBJ2-1, with D maybe TRBD2 (6 bases). V gave up 1 base and J gave up 8 bases, with 15 bases separating them. The CDR3 runs to 15 residues. CDR1 and CDR2 from the germline V gene are SGHVS and FQNEAQ. The DNA of the CDR3 is TGTGCCAGCAGCTTAGTCCGACTAGTAACCGATGAGCAGTTCTTC. Residues: CASSLVRLVTDEQFF.

This clone was seen a few times. CDR3 DNA sequence: TGTGCCAGCAGCCGCCGGGACAGCCAACCGGGGTACTATGGCTACACCTTC. Protein product: CASSRRDSQPGYYGYTF. The J gene is TRBJ1-2, the V gene TRBV13, with 7 bases matching TRBD1. The CDR3 loop spans 17 amino acids. V shed 5 bases, J shed 3 bases, and the junction held 15 bases outside the gene matches. CDR1 is PRHDT and CDR2 is FYEKMQ in the germline V gene (reference sequence).

V is TRBV4-3 and J is TRBJ2-5; weak D call: TRBD2 (5 bases). The CDR3 covers 15 residues. Germline V gene data show CDR1 as LGHNA and CDR2 as YSLEER. V lost 5 bases, J lost 2 bases, and 15 bases lay in between. CDR3 region: CASSERLQRQETQYF. CDR3 nucleotides: TGCGCCAGCAGCGAACGGCTTCAGCGGCAAGAGACCCAGTACTTC.

V and J are TRBV18 and TRBJ2-7; D not resolved. This CDR3 has 16 amino acids. The ends were cut back, 3 bases at V and 3 bases at J, with 18 bases in the middle. CDR1 and CDR2 from the germline V gene are KGHSH and LQKENI. CDR3: CASSPTPKSPFYEQYF. CDR3 bases: TGTGCCAGCTCACCTACCCCAAAGAGTCCGTTCTACGAGCAGTACTTC.

The rearrangement links TRBV9 to TRBJ1-4; D unresolved. The CDR3 is made up of 13 amino acids. V was cut by 0 bases and J by 8 bases, with 8 bases left in between. Germline CDR1 and CDR2: SGDLS and YYNGEE. In DNA form, the CDR3 reads TGTGCCAGCAGCGTAGGATTGGCGGAAAAACTGTTTTTT. It is translated as CASSVGLAEKLFF.

This clone was observed a few times. The chain employs TRBV25-1 and TRBJ1-1; D gene uncertain. The CDR3 is 12 amino acids. The V gene's germline CDR1 is MGHDK and CDR2 SYGVNS. Deletions cut 3 bases from V and 1 base from J, with 3 bases between. The CDR3 coding sequence is TGTGCCAGCAGTGAGACGAACACTGAAGCTTTCTTT. Translating it yields CASSETNTEAFF.

This clone was detected a few times. The V and J genes are TRBV5-6 and TRBJ2-3, with 7 bases that match TRBD1. Trimming cost V 4 bases and J 6 bases; bases outside gene matches: 11. Germline V gene sequence: CDR1 SGHDT, CDR2 YYEEEE. The CDR3 runs to 15 residues. The CDR3 loop reads CASSIRTGRVDTQYF. For the CDR3, the DNA is TGTGCCAGCAGCATAAGGACAGGTCGGGTCGATACGCAGTATTTT. The full variable domain, completed using reference TRBV5-6 and TRBJ2-3, is DAGVTQSPTHLIKTRGQQVTLRCSPKSGHDTVSWYQQALGQGPQFIFQYYEEEERQRGNFPDRFSGHQFPNYSSELNVNALLLGDSALYLCASSIRTGRVDTQYFGPGTRLTVL.

This clone was seen only a few times. The rearrangement uses TRBV28 and TRBJ2-5; D is perhaps TRBD1 (5 bases). Germline V lookup: CDR1 MDHEN, CDR2 SYDVKM. The CDR3 runs to 18 residues. The V end lost 5 bases, the J end lost 3 bases, and 25 bases lay between the germline ends. This CDR3 reads CASSPRIWGIRSKETQYF. In DNA, the CDR3 is TGTGCCAGCAGTCCGCGCATCTGGGGCATCCGGTCCAAAGAGACCCAGTACTTC.

V gene TRBV7-9 combines with J gene TRBJ2-4, with TRBD1 as a possible D gene (7 bases). V was cut by 4 bases and J by 0 bases, with 19 bases left in between. Germline values: CDR1 SEHNR, CDR2 FQNEAQ (reference sequence). The CDR3 has 18 amino acids. CDR3 nucleotides: TGTGCCAGCAGCTCACCCCCGACAGGGACTGTAGCCAAAAACATTCAGTACTTC. It specifies CASSSPPTGTVAKNIQYF.

This clone was picked up a small number of times. This chain uses TRBV11-2 with TRBJ2-5; D is ambiguous. The CDR3 length is 15 residues. The germline gives CDR1 SGHAT, CDR2 FQNNGV. Deletions cut 1 base from V and 1 base from J, with 10 bases between. The CDR3 DNA is TGTGCCAGCAGCTTAGGGTTAGAACGCCAAGAGACCCAGTACTTC. The encoded protein is CASSLGLERQETQYF. Complete variable domain (other parts from reference TRBV11-2 and TRBJ2-5): EAGVAQSPRYKIIEKRQSVAFWCNPISGHATLYWYQQILGQGPKLLIQFQNNGVVDDSQLPKDRFSAERLKGVDSTLKIQPAKLEDSAVYLCASSLGLERQETQYFGPGTRLLVL.

This clone has just a few counts. The gene calls are TRBV9 and TRBJ2-1; TRBD2 matches at 8 bases. CDR1 is SGDLS and CDR2 is YYNGEE in the germline V gene. The V segment lost 1 base and the J segment 4 bases; nucleotides outside the gene matches: 4. The CDR3 is made up of 15 amino acids. DNA of the CDR3: TGTGCCAGCAGCGTATACGCGGGGGGATACAATGAGCAGTTCTTC. It codes for CASSVYAGGYNEQFF.

This clone has ten or more counts. Other DNA sequences in the same sample also yield this CDR3. This chain connects TRBV29-1 to TRBJ1-1, with TRBD1 matching 9 bases. The CDR3 totals 12 residues. Germline V gene lookup returns CDR1 SQVTM and CDR2 ANQGSEA. V gave up 4 bases and J gave up 3 bases; unmatched junction bases: 0. CDR3 residues: CSVGQGDTEAFF. The CDR3 DNA reads TGCAGCGTTGGACAGGGGGACACTGAAGCTTTCTTT.

In this sample, this clone turned up a few times. The chain recombines TRBV7-2 with TRBJ1-4; unclear D gene. Germline-derived CDR1 and CDR2 are SGHTA and FQGNSA. V gave up 5 bases and J gave up 8 bases, with 12 bases separating them. CDR3 length equals 13 residues. The chain's CDR3 is CASSPVKSEKLFF. In DNA form, the CDR3 reads TGTGCCAGCAGCCCAGTTAAGTCGGAAAAACTGTTTTTT.

In this sample, this clone turned up a few times. The V call is TRBV5-1, the J call TRBJ1-2; D is possibly TRBD1 (5 bases). Germline lookup yields CDR1 SGHRS and CDR2 YFSETQ. This CDR3 is built from 12 residues. V lost 5 bases, J lost 2 bases, and 7 bases lay in between. CDR3 nucleotide sequence: TGCGCCAGCAGTGCAGGGAACTATGGCTACACCTTC. Translation gives CASSAGNYGYTF.

The gene calls are TRBV30 and TRBJ1-4; 9 nucleotides line up with TRBD1. The junction had 7 bases not matched to a gene; V was cut back by 3 bases and J by 5 bases. Germline V gene data show CDR1 as GTSNPN and CDR2 as SVGIG (reference sequence). The CDR3 contains 15 residues. The CDR3 nucleotides read TGTGCCTGGAGGCCCTGGGACAGGGAAAATGAAAAACTGTTTTTT. This translates into CAWRPWDRENEKLFF.

The J gene is TRBJ1-1, the V gene TRBV7-2; 7 bases map to TRBD1. From germline, CDR1 is SGHTA and CDR2 FQGNSA. The CDR3 is 14 amino acids. V lost 5 bases, J lost 9 bases, and 12 bases stayed unmatched. CDR3 protein: CASSLTRQGLKAFF. CDR3 DNA sequence: TGTGCCAGCAGCCTCACCAGACAGGGATTGAAAGCTTTCTTT.

This chain connects TRBV29-1 to TRBJ1-6, with a tentative D call TRBD1 (6 bases). Germline V lookup: CDR1 SQVTM, CDR2 ANQGSEA. Trimming cost V 6 bases and J 14 bases, with 20 bases left between them. This CDR3 contains 13 residues. The CDR3 nucleotides read TGCAGCGTGCAAAGGGGGAGCAATTCGGCCCTCCACTTT. Amino acids: CSVQRGSNSALHF.

This rearrangement joins TRBV29-1 to TRBJ2-5; TRBD1 matches 10 bases. CDR3 length equals 16 residues. Per the germline V gene, CDR1 is SQVTM and CDR2 is ANQGSEA. The ends lost 8 bases at V and 4 bases at J; junction bases unmatched: 16. The DNA of the CDR3 is TGCAGCTTGATCCCGGGACAGGGGCAACGTAGAGAGACCCAGTACTTC. Translation: CSLIPGQGQRRETQYF.

A few counts support this clone. The chain couples TRBV7-2 to TRBJ2-7; D gene uncertain. Germline V gene data show CDR1 as SGHTA and CDR2 as FQGNSA. Trimming cost V 6 bases and J 3 bases, with 18 bases left between them. This CDR3 has 15 amino acids. In nucleotides, the CDR3 is TGTGCCAGCAGTCTCTTCAGGCGCAGCCACTACGAGCAGTACTTC. Its translation: CASSLFRRSHYEQYF. Full variable domain (rest looked up from reference TRBV7-2 and TRBJ2-7): GAGVSQSPSNKVTEKGKDVELRCDPISGHTALYWYRQSLGQGLEFLIYFQGNSAPDKSGLPSDRFSAERTGGSVSTLTIQRTQQEDSAVYLCASSLFRRSHYEQYFGPGTRLTVT.

As DNA, the CDR3 is TGTGCCAGCAGCCGGACTAGCGGGGAATACTCGGAGACCCAGTACTTC. Amino acid sequence: CASSRTSGEYSETQYF. The V and J genes are TRBV9 and TRBJ2-5; TRBD2 agrees at 12 bases. The length of the CDR3 is 16 residues. The J segment lost 5 bases and the V segment lost 4 bases, leaving 9 bases of the junction unmatched. CDR1 and CDR2 from the germline V gene are SGDLS and YYNGEE.

The chain joins TRBV5-4 to TRBJ2-4; a weak D match, TRBD1 (5 bases). Germline values: CDR1 SGHNT, CDR2 YYREEE (reference sequence). This CDR3 spans 14 amino acids. V was shortened by 5 bases and J by 3 bases, with 12 bases between the two germline ends. The CDR3 sequence: CASRAWGSKNIQYF. CDR3 nucleotide sequence: TGTGCCAGCAGGGCCTGGGGCAGCAAAAACATTCAGTACTTC.

The gene calls are TRBV6-5 and TRBJ2-3; D is tentatively TRBD1 or TRBD2 (5 bases each). This CDR3 region has 15 residues. Trimming took off 5 bases at V and 5 bases at J, with 17 bases between the two ends. CDR1 MNHEY and CDR2 SVGAGI come from the germline V gene. CDR3 residues: CASSQRGDPGDTQYF. CDR3 nucleotide sequence: TGTGCCAGCAGTCAACGAGGGGACCCAGGAGATACGCAGTATTTT.

This clone came up a few times. This sequence joins TRBV2 and TRBJ2-3; D unclear. Germline V gives CDR1 SNHLY, CDR2 FYNNEI. The CDR3 runs to 13 residues. The ends were cut back, 6 bases at V and 2 bases at J, with 9 bases in the middle. The CDR3, as DNA: TGTGCCAGCAGCCGCCGGGTCACAGATACGCAGTATTTT. Residues: CASSRRVTDTQYF.